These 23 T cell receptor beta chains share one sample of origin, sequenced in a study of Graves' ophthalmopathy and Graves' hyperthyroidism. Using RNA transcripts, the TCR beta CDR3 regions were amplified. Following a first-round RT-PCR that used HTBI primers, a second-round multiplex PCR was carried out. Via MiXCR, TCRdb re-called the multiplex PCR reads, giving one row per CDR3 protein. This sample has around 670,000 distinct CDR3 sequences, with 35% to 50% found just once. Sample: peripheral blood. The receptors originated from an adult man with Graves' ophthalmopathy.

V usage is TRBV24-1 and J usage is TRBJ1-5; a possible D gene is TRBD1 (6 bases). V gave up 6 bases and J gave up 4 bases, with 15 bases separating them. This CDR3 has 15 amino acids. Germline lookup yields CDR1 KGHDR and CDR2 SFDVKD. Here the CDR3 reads CATSYSRGWNQPQHF. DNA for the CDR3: TGTGCCACCAGTTACAGCAGGGGATGGAATCAGCCCCAGCATTTT.

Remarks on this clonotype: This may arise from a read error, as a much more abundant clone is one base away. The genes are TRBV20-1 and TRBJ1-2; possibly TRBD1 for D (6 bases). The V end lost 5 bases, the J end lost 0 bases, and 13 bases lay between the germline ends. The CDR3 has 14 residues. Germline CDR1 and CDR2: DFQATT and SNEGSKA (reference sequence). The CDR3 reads CSAGGGQTNYGYTF. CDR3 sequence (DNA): TGCAGTGCTGGAGGGGGACAAACTAACTATGGCTACACCTTC.

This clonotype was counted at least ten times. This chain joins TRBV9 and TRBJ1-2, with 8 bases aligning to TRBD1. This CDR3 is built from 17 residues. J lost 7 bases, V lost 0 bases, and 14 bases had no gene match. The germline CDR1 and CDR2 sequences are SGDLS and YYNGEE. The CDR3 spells CASSVGGAGGFISGYTF. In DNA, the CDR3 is TGTGCCAGCAGCGTAGGAGGGGCAGGGGGCTTTATCTCTGGCTACACCTTC. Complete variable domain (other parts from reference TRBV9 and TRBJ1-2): DSGVTQTPKHLITATGQRVTLRCSPRSGDLSVYWYQQSLDQGLQFLIQYYNGEERAKGNILERFSAQQFPDLHSELNLSSLELGDSALYFCASSVGGAGGFISGYTFGSGTRLTVV.

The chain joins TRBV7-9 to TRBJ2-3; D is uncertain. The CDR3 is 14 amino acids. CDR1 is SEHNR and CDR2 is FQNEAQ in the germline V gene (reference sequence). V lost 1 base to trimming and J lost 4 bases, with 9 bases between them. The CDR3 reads CASSLGSPPDTQYF. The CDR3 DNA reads TGTGCCAGCAGCTTAGGGAGCCCCCCAGATACGCAGTATTTT.

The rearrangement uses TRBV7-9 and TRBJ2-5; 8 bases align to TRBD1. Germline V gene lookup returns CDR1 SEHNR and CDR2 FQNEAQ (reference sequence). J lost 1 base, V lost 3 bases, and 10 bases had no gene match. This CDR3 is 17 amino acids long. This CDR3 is CASSFRPGQAFQETQYF. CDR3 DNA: TGTGCCAGCAGCTTCAGACCGGGACAGGCCTTCCAAGAGACCCAGTACTTC.

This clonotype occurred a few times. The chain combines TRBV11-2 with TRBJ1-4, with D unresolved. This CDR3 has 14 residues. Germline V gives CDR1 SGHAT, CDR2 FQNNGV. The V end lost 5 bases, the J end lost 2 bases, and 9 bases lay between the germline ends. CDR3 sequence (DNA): TGTGCCAGCAGCCAAATTCCCACTAATGAAAAACTGTTTTTT. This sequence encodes CASSQIPTNEKLFF.

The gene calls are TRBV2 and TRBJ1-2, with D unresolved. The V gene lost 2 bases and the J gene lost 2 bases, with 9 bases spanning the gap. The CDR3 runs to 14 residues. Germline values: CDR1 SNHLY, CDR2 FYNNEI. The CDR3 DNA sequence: TGTGCCAGCAGTGAACTCGGACTGAACTATGGCTACACCTTC. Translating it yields CASSELGLNYGYTF. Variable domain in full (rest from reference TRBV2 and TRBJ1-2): EPEVTQTPSHQVTQMGQEVILRCVPISNHLYFYWYRQILGQKVEFLVSFYNNEISEKSEIFDDQFSVERPDGSNFTLKIRSTKLEDSAMYFCASSELGLNYGYTFGSGTRLTVV.

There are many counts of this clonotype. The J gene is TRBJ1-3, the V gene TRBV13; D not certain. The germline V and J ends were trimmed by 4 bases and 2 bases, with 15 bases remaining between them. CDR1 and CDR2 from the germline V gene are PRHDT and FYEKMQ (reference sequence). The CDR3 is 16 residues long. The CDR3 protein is CASSSRNPSAGNTIYF. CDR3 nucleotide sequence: TGTGCCAGCAGCTCTCGAAACCCGTCCGCTGGAAACACCATATATTTT.

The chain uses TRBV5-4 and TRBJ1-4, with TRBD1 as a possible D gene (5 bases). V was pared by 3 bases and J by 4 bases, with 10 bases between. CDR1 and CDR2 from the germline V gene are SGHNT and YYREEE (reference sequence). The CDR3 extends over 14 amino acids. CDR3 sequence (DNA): TGTGCCAGCAGCTCTGACAGTCTTAATGAAAAACTGTTTTTT. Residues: CASSSDSLNEKLFF.

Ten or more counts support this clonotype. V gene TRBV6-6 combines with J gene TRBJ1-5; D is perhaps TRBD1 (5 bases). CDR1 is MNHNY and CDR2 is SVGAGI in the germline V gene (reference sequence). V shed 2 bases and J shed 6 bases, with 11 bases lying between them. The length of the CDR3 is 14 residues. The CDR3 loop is CASSYRTSGQPQHF. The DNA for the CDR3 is TGTGCCAGCAGTTACAGGACAAGTGGTCAGCCCCAGCATTTT.

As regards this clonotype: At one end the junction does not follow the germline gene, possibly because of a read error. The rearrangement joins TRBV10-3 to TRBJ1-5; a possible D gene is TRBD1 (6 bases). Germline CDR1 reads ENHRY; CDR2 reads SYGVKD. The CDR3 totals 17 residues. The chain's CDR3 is CASSDGRGAYSNQPQHF. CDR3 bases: TGTGCCAGCAGTGATGGTAGGGGGGCATATAGCAATCAGCCCCAGCATTTT.

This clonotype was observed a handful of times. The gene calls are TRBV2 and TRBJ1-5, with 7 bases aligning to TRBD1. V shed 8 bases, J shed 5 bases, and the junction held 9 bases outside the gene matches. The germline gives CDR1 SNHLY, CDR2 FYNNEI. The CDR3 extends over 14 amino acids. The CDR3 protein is CASREGGLHQPQHF. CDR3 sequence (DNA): TGTGCCAGCCGAGAAGGGGGCTTACATCAGCCCCAGCATTTT.

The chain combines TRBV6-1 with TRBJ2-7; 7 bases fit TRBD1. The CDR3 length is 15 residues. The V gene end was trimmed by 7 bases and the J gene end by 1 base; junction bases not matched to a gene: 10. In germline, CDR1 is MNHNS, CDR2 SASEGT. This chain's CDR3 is CASNTPSQGSYEQYF. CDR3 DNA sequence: TGTGCCAGCAACACGCCCTCACAGGGGTCCTACGAGCAGTACTTC.

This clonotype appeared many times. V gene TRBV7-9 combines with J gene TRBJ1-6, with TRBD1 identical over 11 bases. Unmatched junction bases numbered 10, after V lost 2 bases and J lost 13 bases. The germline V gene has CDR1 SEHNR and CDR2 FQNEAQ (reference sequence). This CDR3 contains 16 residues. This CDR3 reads CASSLPGQGGNLPLHF. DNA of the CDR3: TGTGCCAGCAGCTTACCGGGACAGGGGGGTAATTTGCCCCTCCACTTT. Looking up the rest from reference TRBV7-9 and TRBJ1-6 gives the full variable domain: DTGVSQNPRHKITKRGQNVTFRCDPISEHNRLYWYRQTLGQGPEFLTYFQNEAQLEKSRLLSDRFSAERPKGSFSTLEIQRTEQGDSAMYLCASSLPGQGGNLPLHFGNGTRLTVT.

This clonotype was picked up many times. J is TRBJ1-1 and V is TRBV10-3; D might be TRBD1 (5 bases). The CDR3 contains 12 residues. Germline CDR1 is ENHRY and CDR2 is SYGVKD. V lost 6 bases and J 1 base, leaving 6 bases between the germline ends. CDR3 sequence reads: CAIRGTNTEAFF. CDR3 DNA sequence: TGTGCCATCAGAGGGACGAACACTGAAGCTTTCTTT.

The CDR3, as DNA: TGTGCCATCCCCGAACACAACACTGAAGCTTTCTTT. This gives the protein CAIPEHNTEAFF. The chain joins TRBV10-3 to TRBJ1-1; D unclear. With 8 bases removed from V and 2 bases from J, the gap between germline ends came to 9 bases. The germline V gene encodes CDR1 ENHRY and CDR2 SYGVKD. The CDR3 runs 12 residues.

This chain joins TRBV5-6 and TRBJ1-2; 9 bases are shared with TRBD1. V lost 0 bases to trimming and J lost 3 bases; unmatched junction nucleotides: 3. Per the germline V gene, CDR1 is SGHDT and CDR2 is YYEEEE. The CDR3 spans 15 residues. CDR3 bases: TGTGCCAGCAGCTTGGGGGACAGGGAATACTATGGCTACACCTTC. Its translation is CASSLGDREYYGYTF. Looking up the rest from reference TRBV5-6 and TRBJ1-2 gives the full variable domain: DAGVTQSPTHLIKTRGQQVTLRCSPKSGHDTVSWYQQALGQGPQFIFQYYEEEERQRGNFPDRFSGHQFPNYSSELNVNALLLGDSALYLCASSLGDREYYGYTFGSGTRLTVV.

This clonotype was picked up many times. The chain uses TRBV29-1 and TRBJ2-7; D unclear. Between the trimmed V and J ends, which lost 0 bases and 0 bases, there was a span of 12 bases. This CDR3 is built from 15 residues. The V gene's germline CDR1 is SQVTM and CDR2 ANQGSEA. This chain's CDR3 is CSVEDLPANSYEQYF. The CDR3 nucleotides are TGCAGCGTTGAAGATCTTCCTGCGAACTCCTACGAGCAGTACTTC.

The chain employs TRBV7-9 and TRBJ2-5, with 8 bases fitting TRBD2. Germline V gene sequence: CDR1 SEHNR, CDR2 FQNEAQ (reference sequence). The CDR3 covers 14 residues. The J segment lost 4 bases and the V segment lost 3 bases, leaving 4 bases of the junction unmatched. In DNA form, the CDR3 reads TGTGCCAGCAGCTTCCTTAGCGGGACAGAGACCCAGTACTTC. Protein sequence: CASSFLSGTETQYF. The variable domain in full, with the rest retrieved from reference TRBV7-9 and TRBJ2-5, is DTGVSQNPRHKITKRGQNVTFRCDPISEHNRLYWYRQTLGQGPEFLTYFQNEAQLEKSRLLSDRFSAERPKGSFSTLEIQRTEQGDSAMYLCASSFLSGTETQYFGPGTRLLVL.

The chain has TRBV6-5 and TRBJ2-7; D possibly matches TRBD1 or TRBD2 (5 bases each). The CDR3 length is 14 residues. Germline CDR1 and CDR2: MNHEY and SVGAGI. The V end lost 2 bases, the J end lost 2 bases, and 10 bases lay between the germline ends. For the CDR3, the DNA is TGTGCCAGCAGTTACGTGAGGGGCGCCTACGAGCAGTACTTC. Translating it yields CASSYVRGAYEQYF.

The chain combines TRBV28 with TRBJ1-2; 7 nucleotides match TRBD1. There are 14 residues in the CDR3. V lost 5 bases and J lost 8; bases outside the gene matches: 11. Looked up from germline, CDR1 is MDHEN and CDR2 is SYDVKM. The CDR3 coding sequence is TGTGCCAGCAGTAGCGACAGGGTGTTCGCGGGCTACACCTTC. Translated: CASSSDRVFAGYTF.

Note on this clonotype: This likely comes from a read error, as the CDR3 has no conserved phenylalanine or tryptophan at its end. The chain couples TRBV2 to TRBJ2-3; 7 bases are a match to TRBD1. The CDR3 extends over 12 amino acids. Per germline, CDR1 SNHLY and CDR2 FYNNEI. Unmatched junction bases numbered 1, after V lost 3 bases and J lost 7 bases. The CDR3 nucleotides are TGTGCCAGCAGTGACAGGGGGAATACGCAGTATGTG. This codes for CASSDRGNTQYV.

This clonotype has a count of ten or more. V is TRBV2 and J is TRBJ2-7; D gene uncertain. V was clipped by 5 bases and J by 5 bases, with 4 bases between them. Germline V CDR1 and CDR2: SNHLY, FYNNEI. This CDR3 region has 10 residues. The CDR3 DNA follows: TGTGCCAGCAGTCGGAACGAGCAGTACTTC. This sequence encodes CASSRNEQYF.